This TCR beta chain was profiled in a study of blood T cell repertoires in COVID-19 (dated by TCRdb to the early 2020s). General notes on the study: Collaborator samples came from the United States, Italy and Spain and covered acute and convalescent phases of COVID-19. The repertoires were released in a freely available public database intended as a resource for research on the immune response to SARS-CoV-2. The dataset comprised deeply sampled blood TCRbeta repertoires from subjects exposed to, actively infected with, or recovered from COVID-19. Where HLA class I and class II types were available, the types were taken from metadata supplied by the sample provider, not from assay-based typing. Nearly every sample came with metadata listing a de-identified subject ID, COVID-19 status, age in years and sex. The material from the prospective study consisted of cDNA or gDNA derived from T cells, B-cell-depleted T cells, or PBMCs. Samples came from the ongoing ImmuneRACE study (first 160 participants) plus 1,254 subjects from 6 global collaborators. The study at large found these results: Clinical and demographic metadata were provided uncurated, with the amount varying by source and participant.

TCRbeta CDR3 regions were amplified from genomic DNA using the immunoSEQ Assay, a bias-controlled multiplex PCR. In the authors' own workflow: Nucleated cell counts per sample were estimated from amplification of reference gene primers within the assay. To quantify the absolute abundance of each unique TCRbeta CDR3 rearrangement, sequence reads were collapsed and filtered. For each sample, productive Simpson clonality was calculated as the square root of Simpson's diversity index across productive rearrangements. Imported from immuneACCESS, the table was reduced by TCRdb to in-frame sequences with V and J called. These copies leave out some clones; in studies compared against another copy, an unresolved V gene accounts for under half, and the cause of the remainder is not known. The DNA gave D and trimming, while V, J and clone size come from that table. This sample holds approximately 210,000 clones; about 90% were observed only once. Together, the top ten hold more than 0.95% of the sample.

Each collaborating institution followed its own protocols to collect whole blood in K2EDTA tubes. For TCRbeta analysis, collaborators shipped samples in one of three forms: frozen whole blood, isolated PBMCs, or DNA extracted from either of those sample types. The germline V and J ends show losses of 0 bases and 1 base respectively, and no gene match explains 5 bases of the junction. From the germline V gene (reference sequence), CDR1 is LGHDT and CDR2 is YNNKEL. The CDR3 covers 16 residues, taking in both the cysteine and the phenylalanine. Just the 48-base CDR3 DNA is kept, in frame starting at base 1. Details on this clone: Its antigen specificity is not known. No quality values exist for individual bases; no much larger clone is one base distant.

Sequencing was performed on peripheral blood. The origin of this receptor is a man aged 30-40 years with acute or convalescent COVID-19. The V and J genes are TRBV3-1 (or the pseudogene TRBV3-2) and TRBJ2-7; TRBD2 fits 8 bases in the junction. The DNA sequence follows: TGTGCCAGCAGCCAAGAGGGACTAGTGACTTCCTACGAGCAGTACTTC. Its amino acids are CASSQEGLVTSYEQYF.